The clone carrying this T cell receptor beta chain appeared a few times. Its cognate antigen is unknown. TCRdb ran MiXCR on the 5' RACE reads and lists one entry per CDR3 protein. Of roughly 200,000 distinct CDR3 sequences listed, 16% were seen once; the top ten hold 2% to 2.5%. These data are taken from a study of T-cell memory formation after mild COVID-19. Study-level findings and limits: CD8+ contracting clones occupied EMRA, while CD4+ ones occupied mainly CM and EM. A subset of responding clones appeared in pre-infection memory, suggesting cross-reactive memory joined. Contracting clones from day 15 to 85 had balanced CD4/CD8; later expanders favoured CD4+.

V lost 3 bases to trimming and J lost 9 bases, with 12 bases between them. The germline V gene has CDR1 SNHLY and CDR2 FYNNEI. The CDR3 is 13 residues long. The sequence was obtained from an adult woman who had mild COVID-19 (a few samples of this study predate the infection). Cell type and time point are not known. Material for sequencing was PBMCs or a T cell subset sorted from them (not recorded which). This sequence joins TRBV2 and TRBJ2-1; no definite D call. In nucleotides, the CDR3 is TGTGCCAGCAGTGACGGCTGGTCCGGTGAGCAGTTCTTC. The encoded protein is CASSDGWSGEQFF. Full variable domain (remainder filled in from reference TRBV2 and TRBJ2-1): EPEVTQTPSHQVTQMGQEVILRCVPISNHLYFYWYRQILGQKVEFLVSFYNNEISEKSEIFDDQFSVERPDGSNFTLKIRSTKLEDSAMYFCASSDGWSGEQFFGPGTRLTVL.